A selection of T cell receptor beta chains follows, all from one sample in a study of blood T cell repertoires in COVID-19. Libraries were prepared by immunoSEQ multiplex PCR; TCRdb keeps only in-frame clonotypes and omits some of them. The sample contains more than 150,000 clones, around 80% of which appear only once. The material sequenced was PBMCs or T cells enriched from blood (not recorded which). These receptors came from a woman in her forties or fifties who had recovered from COVID-19. Both conserved end residues are part of each CDR3. D genes are given only for firm matches. Part of the rows lack a size; the others show once, few, many or a class for expanded clones.

DNA | CDR3 | V | D | size | J | length
TGCAGTGCTAGTGGAGGTCTGCACAATGAGCAGTTCTTC | CSASGGLHNEQFF | TRBV20-1 | . | . | TRBJ2-1 | 13
TGTGCCAGCTCACCACTTGATCTTGCAGGATACACAGATACGCAGTATTTT | CASSPLDLAGYTDTQYF | TRBV18 | . | . | TRBJ2-3 | 17
TGTGCCAGCTCACCCTTGATTGACGACCGGGGTGAAGCTTTCTTT | CASSPLIDDRGEAFF | TRBV18 | . | . | TRBJ1-1 | 15
TGTGCCAGCGGGAAAAATGCCGGGACAGGGGAAGGCTACACCTTC | CASGKNAGTGEGYTF | TRBV11-3 | TRBD1 | . | TRBJ1-2 | 15
TGTGCCAGTAGTGTGGGGGGGTCCTACGAGCAGTACTTC | CASSVGGSYEQYF | TRBV19 | TRBD2 | . | TRBJ2-7 | 13
TGTGCCAGCAGCCATGGACAGGGGGCCTATGAGCAGTTCTTC | CASSHGQGAYEQFF | TRBV7-2 | TRBD1 | . | TRBJ2-1 | 14
TGTGCCAGTAGTAAGACTAGCGGGGGTTACAATGAGCAGTTCTTC | CASSKTSGGYNEQFF | TRBV19 | TRBD2 | . | TRBJ2-1 | 15
TGTGCCACCTACCCGGGACAGAACACCGGGGAGCTGTTTTTT | CATYPGQNTGELFF | TRBV6-5 | . | . | TRBJ2-2 | 14
TGTGCCAGCAGTTACGGCGGGAGGCCCCCAGATACGCAGTATTTT | CASSYGGRPPDTQYF | TRBV6-2/TRBV6-3 | TRBD2 | . | TRBJ2-3 | 15
TGTGCCAGTAGGGACAGCTTAAATCAGCCCCAGCATTTT | CASRDSLNQPQHF | TRBV19 | . | . | TRBJ1-5 | 13
TGTGCCAGCAGTGGGGGACTAGTAGTGAATGAGCAGTTCTTC | CASSGGLVVNEQFF | TRBV28 | TRBD2 | . | TRBJ2-1 | 14
TGTGCCAGCAGCCAACAGACAGGGGCTTCGAATGGCTACACCTTC | CASSQQTGASNGYTF | TRBV14 | TRBD1 | . | TRBJ1-2 | 15
TGTGCCAGCAGTTCCGACAGGACCGATCAGCCCCAGCATTTT | CASSSDRTDQPQHF | TRBV2 | . | . | TRBJ1-5 | 14
TGTGCCAGCAGGCCCGATCTAGCAACTAATGAAAAACTGTTTTTT | CASRPDLATNEKLFF | TRBV2 | . | . | TRBJ1-4 | 15
TGTGCCAGCTCACCACCAGGACAGGTTGGGGGTAACTACGAGCAGTACTTC | CASSPPGQVGGNYEQYF | TRBV18 | TRBD1 | once | TRBJ2-7 | 17
TGTGCCAGCAGCGTAGGCCTTTCAGGGAGGAATAATTCACCCCTCCACTTT | CASSVGLSGRNNSPLHF | TRBV9 | . | . | TRBJ1-6 | 17
TGTGCCAGCAGTTACTCGGACAGGGTGACTGAAGCTTTCTTT | CASSYSDRVTEAFF | TRBV6-2/TRBV6-3 | TRBD1 | . | TRBJ1-1 | 14
TGTGCCAGCAGTCCTAGACAGGGCGGCAACACTGAAGCTTTCTTT | CASSPRQGGNTEAFF | TRBV6-5 | TRBD1 | . | TRBJ1-1 | 15
TGTGCCAGCAGTCAGGGTTCTGAAGCTTTCTTT | CASSQGSEAFF | TRBV6-2/TRBV6-3 | . | . | TRBJ1-1 | 11
TGTGCCAGCAGTGCTCCGGGACTAGTGTACAATGAGCAGTTCTTC | CASSAPGLVYNEQFF | TRBV6-2/TRBV6-3 | TRBD2 | few | TRBJ2-1 | 15
TGTGCCAGCAGATACTTCTCCACCGGGGAGCTGTTTTTT | CASRYFSTGELFF | TRBV2 | . | . | TRBJ2-2 | 13
TGTGCCAGCTCACCATGGGCCAGCAGGGGGGTCTATGGCTACACCTTC | CASSPWASRGVYGYTF | TRBV18 | TRBD1 | once | TRBJ1-2 | 16
TGTGCCAGCAGAGATCCGGGAGGGCCTCTGTACAATGAGCAGTTCTTC | CASRDPGGPLYNEQFF | TRBV27 | TRBD2 | . | TRBJ2-1 | 16
TGTGCCAGCAGCGTGATCGACAGGGGGACCTACAATGAGCAGTTCTTC | CASSVIDRGTYNEQFF | TRBV9 | TRBD1 | . | TRBJ2-1 | 16
TGTGCCAGCAGTAATGTACACTCTGGGGCCAACGTCCTGACTTTC | CASSNVHSGANVLTF | TRBV6-5 | . | . | TRBJ2-6 | 15
TGCGCCAGCAGCCACCAGACTAGCGGGGTGACAGATACGCAGTATTTT | CASSHQTSGVTDTQYF | TRBV4-1 | TRBD2 | . | TRBJ2-3 | 16
TGTGCCAGCTCACCGACAGGGGACTATGGCTACACCTTC | CASSPTGDYGYTF | TRBV18 | TRBD1 | . | TRBJ1-2 | 13
TGTGCCAGCAGCCAAGACGCAGGGGGCGGAATCTACAATGAGCAGTTCTTC | CASSQDAGGGIYNEQFF | TRBV3-1/TRBV3-2 | TRBD1 | . | TRBJ2-1 | 17
TGTGCCAGCAGCTTGACAGGGGGCGGCACACCCCTCCACTTT | CASSLTGGGTPLHF | TRBV7-9 | TRBD1 | . | TRBJ1-6 | 14
TGCGCCAGCAGCCCTGAGGGGAACACTGAAGCTTTCTTT | CASSPEGNTEAFF | TRBV23-1 | . | few | TRBJ1-1 | 13
TGTGCCAGCAGTTACGGGGCTCCACAAGAGACCCAGTACTTC | CASSYGAPQETQYF | TRBV6-2/TRBV6-3 | . | once | TRBJ2-5 | 14
TGTGCCAGCAGTGAACCCCTCGCCCAGGGCAACTCCTACGAGCAGTACTTC | CASSEPLAQGNSYEQYF | TRBV25-1 | . | . | TRBJ2-7 | 17
TGCGCCAGCAGCTACCCGGGTGGATGGAATGAGCAGTTCTTC | CASSYPGGWNEQFF | TRBV5-1 | . | . | TRBJ2-1 | 14
TGTCCCAAGTCTCTGCGACACAGGCTCAATGAAAAACTGTTTTTT | CPKSLRHRLNEKLFF | TRBV6-8 | . | . | TRBJ1-4 | 15
TGTGCCAGTAGTATAGGGAGGTTGACCCGATCCAATGAGCAGTTCTTC | CASSIGRLTRSNEQFF | TRBV19 | . | . | TRBJ2-1 | 16
TGTGCCAGCAGCACGAGAGGGGGAAATTCACCCCTCCACTTT | CASSTRGGNSPLHF | TRBV9 | . | once | TRBJ1-6 | 14
TGCAGCGTCGAAGGGACTAGCGGGAGTGTGTACGAGCAGTACTTC | CSVEGTSGSVYEQYF | TRBV29-1 | TRBD2 | . | TRBJ2-7 | 15
TGTGCCAGCAGTTACAATCCCAGGGTAGACTATGGCTACACCTTC | CASSYNPRVDYGYTF | TRBV6-5 | . | . | TRBJ1-2 | 15
TGTGCCACCAGCAGAGATACGACAGAGAGCACTGAAGCTTTCTTT | CATSRDTTESTEAFF | TRBV15 | . | . | TRBJ1-1 | 15
TGTGCCAGCAGCTTCTCTGGACTGAGCGGCAATGAGCAGTTCTTC | CASSFSGLSGNEQFF | TRBV11-2 | . | . | TRBJ2-1 | 15
TGTGCCAGCAGCCCTACCCAGGGGCGGGAGACCCAGTACTTC | CASSPTQGRETQYF | TRBV4-2 | . | . | TRBJ2-5 | 14
TGTGCCAGCAGCTTATCGGGGAGTGGAAACACCATATATTTT | CASSLSGSGNTIYF | TRBV7-3 | . | . | TRBJ1-3 | 14
TGTGCCAGCAGTTTGTGGCCTAATGAAAAACTGTTTTTT | CASSLWPNEKLFF | TRBV27 | . | . | TRBJ1-4 | 13
TGTGCCAGCAGCTCCGGGGGGGCTAACTATGGCTACACCTTC | CASSSGGANYGYTF | TRBV7-6 | . | once | TRBJ1-2 | 14
TGTGCCAGCAGAAAACCCCTAGCGTTTTCCTACGAGCAGTACTTC | CASRKPLAFSYEQYF | TRBV6-5 | . | . | TRBJ2-7 | 15
TGTGCCAGCAGCTACGGGACAAAGGCAAACACCATATATTTT | CASSYGTKANTIYF | TRBV11-2 | . | . | TRBJ1-3 | 14
TGTGCCAGCAGCTTGGCTCCCACTACGACCTACAAAAACATTCAGTACTTC | CASSLAPTTTYKNIQYF | TRBV5-8 | . | . | TRBJ2-4 | 17
TGTGCCAGCAGCCGACAGGGAAAAGGCTATGGCTACACCTTC | CASSRQGKGYGYTF | TRBV3-1/TRBV3-2 | TRBD1 | few | TRBJ1-2 | 14
TGTGCCAGCAGCCAAGATAGCGGAGGCGTCTATGGCTACACCTTC | CASSQDSGGVYGYTF | TRBV3-1/TRBV3-2 | . | few | TRBJ1-2 | 15
TGCAGTGCTAGTCGTCTAGCGGTATTCTCCTACGAGCAGTACTTC | CSASRLAVFSYEQYF | TRBV20-1 | TRBD2 | . | TRBJ2-7 | 15
TGTGCCAGCAGCCGGGGACTAGCGGGAGAGGGAGAGACCCAGTACTTC | CASSRGLAGEGETQYF | TRBV7-2 | TRBD2 | . | TRBJ2-5 | 16
TGTGCCAGTAGTTCCGCGGGAGGCTCATACGAGCAGTACTTC | CASSSAGGSYEQYF | TRBV19 | TRBD2 | . | TRBJ2-7 | 14
TGTGCCAGCAGCTTTCCTCCGGGGGAGACCCAGTACTTC | CASSFPPGETQYF | TRBV28 | . | . | TRBJ2-5 | 13